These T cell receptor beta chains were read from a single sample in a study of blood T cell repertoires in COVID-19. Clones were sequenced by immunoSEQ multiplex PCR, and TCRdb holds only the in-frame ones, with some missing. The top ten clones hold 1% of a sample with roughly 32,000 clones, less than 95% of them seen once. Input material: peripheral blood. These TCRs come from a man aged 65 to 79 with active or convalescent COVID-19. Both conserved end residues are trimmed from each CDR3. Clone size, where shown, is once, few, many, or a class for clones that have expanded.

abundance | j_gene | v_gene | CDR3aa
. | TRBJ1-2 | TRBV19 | ASRLTGRYGYT
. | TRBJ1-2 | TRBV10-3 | AISEQGVIYGYT
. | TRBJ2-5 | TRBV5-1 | ASSFAGETSHETQY
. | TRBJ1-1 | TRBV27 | ASSLKTGGAYTEAF
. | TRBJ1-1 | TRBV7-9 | ASSLGQVSTEAF
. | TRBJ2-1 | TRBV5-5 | ASSLAVGRGWSYNEQF
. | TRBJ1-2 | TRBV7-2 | ASSSPRTGGSYGYT
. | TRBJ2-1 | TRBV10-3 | AIRSTSGGPSSYNEQF
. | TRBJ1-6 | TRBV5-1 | ASSPGQYNSPLH
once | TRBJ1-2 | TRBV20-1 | SASNGYYGYT
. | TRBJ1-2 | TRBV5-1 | ASSFYRGGGYT
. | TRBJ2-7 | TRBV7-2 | ASSLWQSYEQY
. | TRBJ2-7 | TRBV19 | ASSIGREQY
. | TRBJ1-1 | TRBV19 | ASSMGAGTHTEAF
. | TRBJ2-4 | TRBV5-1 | ASSLGTSGAKNIQY
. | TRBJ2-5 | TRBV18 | ASSPAKGFETQY
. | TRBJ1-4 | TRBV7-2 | ASSLQAGNEKLF
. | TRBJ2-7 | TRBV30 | AWGATNYEQY
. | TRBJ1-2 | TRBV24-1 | ATRWGQGALHDYGYT
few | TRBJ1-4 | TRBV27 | ASSHRGQTNEKLF
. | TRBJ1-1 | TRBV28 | ASSSFDRGQGTEAF
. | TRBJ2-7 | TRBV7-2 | ASSSGGETYEQY
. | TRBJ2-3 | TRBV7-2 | ASSQKRGGTDTQY
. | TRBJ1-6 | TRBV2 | ASSPGQLLGSPLH
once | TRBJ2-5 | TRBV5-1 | ASSRDGETQY
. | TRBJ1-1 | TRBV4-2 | ASSQVKRNTEAF